This TCR beta chain was documented in a study of T cell changes during pregnancy in multiple sclerosis. The method was immunoSEQ multiplex PCR; TCRdb's version includes in-frame clones alone and lacks a portion of them. Among about 46,000 clones listed, around 90% were seen once. This CDR3 spans 15 amino acids. Germline loops: CDR1 MNHEY, CDR2 SMNVEV (reference sequence). The V gene end was trimmed by 6 bases and the J gene end by 5 bases; junction bases not matched to a gene: 13. The rearrangement uses TRBV27 and TRBJ2-7, with 7 bases that match TRBD1. This TCR was sampled from a female donor with multiple sclerosis, enrolled in a pregnancy study. The specimen was CD8+ T cells from peripheral blood mononuclear cells, collected in the second trimester of pregnancy. The CDR3 nucleotides read TGTGCCAGCAGCCCGACAGGGAACCCTCTCCACGAGCAGTACTTC. Its translation is CASSPTGNPLHEQYF.